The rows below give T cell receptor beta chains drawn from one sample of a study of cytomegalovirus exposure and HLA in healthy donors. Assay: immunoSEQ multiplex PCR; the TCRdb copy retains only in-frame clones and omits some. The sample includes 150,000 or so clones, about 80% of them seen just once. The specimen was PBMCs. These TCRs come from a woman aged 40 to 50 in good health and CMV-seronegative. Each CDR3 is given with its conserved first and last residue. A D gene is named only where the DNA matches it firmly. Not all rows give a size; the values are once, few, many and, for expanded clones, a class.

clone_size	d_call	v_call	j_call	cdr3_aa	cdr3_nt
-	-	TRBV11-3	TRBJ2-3	CASSPGQTQPDTQYF	TGTGCCAGCAGCCCCGGACAGACCCAACCGGATACGCAGTATTTT
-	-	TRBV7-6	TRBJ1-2	CASSSNQGTGYTF	TGTGCCAGCAGCTCCAATCAGGGGACTGGCTACACCTTC
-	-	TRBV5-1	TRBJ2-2	CASSSNRADTGELFF	TGCGCCAGCAGCTCAAACAGGGCTGACACCGGGGAGCTGTTTTTT
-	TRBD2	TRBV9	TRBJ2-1	CASSAGGTSYNEQFF	TGTGCCAGCAGCGCCGGGGGGACCTCCTACAATGAGCAGTTCTTC
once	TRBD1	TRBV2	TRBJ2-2	CASRKDRGRAGELFF	TGTGCCAGCAGAAAGGACAGGGGACGAGCCGGGGAGCTGTTTTTT
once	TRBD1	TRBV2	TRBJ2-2	CASTGQGAGELFF	TGTGCCAGCACAGGGCAGGGGGCCGGGGAGCTGTTTTTT
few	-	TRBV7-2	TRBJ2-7	CASSLSSSRTTYEQYF	TGTGCCAGCAGCTTATCCTCGTCTAGGACAACCTACGAGCAGTACTTC
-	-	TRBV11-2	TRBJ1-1	CASSSARGTEAFF	TGTGCCAGCAGCTCAGCGAGGGGGACTGAAGCTTTCTTT
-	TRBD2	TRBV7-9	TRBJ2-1	CASSFGGSVNEQFF	TGTGCCAGCAGCTTCGGCGGGAGTGTGAATGAGCAGTTCTTC
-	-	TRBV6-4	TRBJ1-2	CASRSLYGYTF	TGTGCCAGCCGGTCGCTATACGGCTACACCTTC
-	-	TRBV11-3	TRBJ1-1	CASSLYRVNTEAFF	TGTGCCAGCAGTTTATACAGGGTGAACACTGAAGCTTTCTTT
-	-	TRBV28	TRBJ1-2	CASSLWPRYTF	TGTGCCAGCAGTTTATGGCCGAGGTACACCTTC
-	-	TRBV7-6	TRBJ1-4	CASSLLQGTNEKLFF	TGTGCCAGCAGCCTCTTACAGGGTACTAATGAAAAACTGTTTTTT
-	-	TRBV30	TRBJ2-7	CAWSAGGYEQYF	TGTGCCTGGAGTGCCGGGGGTTACGAGCAGTACTTC
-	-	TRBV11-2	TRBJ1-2	CASSLDWWGGSGYTF	TGTGCCAGCAGCTTAGATTGGTGGGGAGGTAGTGGCTACACCTTC
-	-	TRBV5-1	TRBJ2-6	CASSLEGPGANGLTF	TGCGCCAGCAGCTTGGAAGGACCTGGGGCCAACGGCCTGACTTTC
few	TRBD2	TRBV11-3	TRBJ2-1	CASSLGTSGHNEQFF	TGTGCCAGCAGCTTAGGGACTAGCGGGCACAATGAGCAGTTCTTC
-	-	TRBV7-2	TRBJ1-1	CASSSSGLSNTEAFF	TGTGCCAGCAGCTCCTCGGGACTCTCGAACACTGAAGCTTTCTTT
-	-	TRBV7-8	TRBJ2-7	CASSLFSSGHKRTYEQYF	TGTGCCAGCAGCTTGTTTAGCTCGGGACACAAGAGGACCTACGAGCAGTACTTC
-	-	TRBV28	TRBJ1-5	CASIGGNQPQHF	TGTGCCAGCATTGGGGGGAACCAGCCCCAGCATTTT
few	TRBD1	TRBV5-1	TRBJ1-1	CASSPTGEEDTEAFF	TGCGCCAGCAGCCCGACAGGGGAAGAGGACACTGAAGCTTTCTTT
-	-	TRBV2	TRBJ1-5	CASSPQGNSNQPQHF	TGTGCCAGCAGTCCACAGGGAAATAGCAATCAGCCCCAGCATTTT
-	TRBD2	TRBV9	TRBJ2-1	CASSVEIAGGLFDEQFF	TGTGCCAGCAGCGTAGAGATCGCGGGGGGGCTGTTCGATGAGCAGTTCTTC
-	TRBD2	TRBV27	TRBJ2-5	CASSSQAGWEETQYF	TGTGCCAGCAGTTCTCAAGCGGGATGGGAAGAGACCCAGTACTTC
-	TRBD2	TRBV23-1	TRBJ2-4	CASSQSGSVDASKNIQYF	TGCGCCAGCAGTCAAAGCGGGAGTGTGGACGCGTCCAAAAACATTCAGTACTTC
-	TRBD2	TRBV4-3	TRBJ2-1	CASSQERTSDNEQFF	TGCGCCAGCAGCCAAGAACGGACTAGCGACAATGAGCAGTTCTTC
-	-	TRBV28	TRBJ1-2	CASRQGNYGYTF	TGTGCCAGCAGACAGGGAAACTATGGCTACACCTTC
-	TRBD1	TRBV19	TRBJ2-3	CASSQDRTSTDTQYF	TGTGCCAGTAGTCAGGACAGGACGAGCACAGATACGCAGTATTTT
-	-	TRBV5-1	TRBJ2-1	CASSLGLSVGEHEQFF	TGCGCCAGCAGCTTGGGCCTTAGTGTTGGGGAGCATGAGCAGTTCTTC
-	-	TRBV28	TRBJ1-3	CASSLSRGLFSGNTIYF	TGTGCCAGCAGTTTATCTAGGGGACTATTCTCTGGAAACACCATATATTTT
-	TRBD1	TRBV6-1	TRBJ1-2	CASIRDRVEYGYTF	TGTGCCAGCATCCGAGACAGGGTCGAATATGGCTACACCTTC
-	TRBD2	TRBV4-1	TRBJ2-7	CASSPLRTSGAYEQYF	TGCGCCAGCAGCCCCTTGCGGACTAGCGGGGCCTACGAGCAGTACTTC
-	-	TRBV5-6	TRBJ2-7	CASSSTLRLEHHEQYF	TGTGCCAGCAGCTCCACCTTGAGGCTGGAGCACCACGAGCAGTACTTC
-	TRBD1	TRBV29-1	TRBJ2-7	CSVEEGQGYGEQYF	TGCAGCGTTGAAGAAGGACAGGGTTACGGCGAGCAGTACTTC
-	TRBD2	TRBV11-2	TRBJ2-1	CASSPLAGRYNEQFF	TGTGCCAGCAGCCCTCTAGCGGGACGGTACAATGAGCAGTTCTTC
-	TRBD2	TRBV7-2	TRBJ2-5	CASSPGTSGGAETQYF	TGTGCCAGCAGCCCCGGCACTAGCGGGGGGGCAGAGACCCAGTACTTC
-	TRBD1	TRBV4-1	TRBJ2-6	CASSQIQGSVSGANGLTF	TGCGCCAGCAGCCAAATACAGGGGTCCGTCTCTGGGGCCAACGGCCTGACTTTC
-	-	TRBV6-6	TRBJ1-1	CASSRVSEAFF	TGTGCCAGCAGTCGTGTATCTGAAGCTTTCTTT
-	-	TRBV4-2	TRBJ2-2	CASSQDLPGTGSSGELFF	TGTGCCAGCAGCCAAGATCTACCCGGGACTGGCAGCTCCGGGGAGCTGTTTTTT
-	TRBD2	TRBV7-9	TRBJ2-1	CSSSPPGLAGGDEQFF	TGTTCCAGCAGCCCGCCGGGACTAGCGGGAGGGGATGAGCAGTTCTTC